The rows below give T cell receptor beta chains drawn from one sample of a study of blood T cells in healthy people across ages. TCRdb processed the 5' RACE reads anew with MiXCR; each CDR3 protein has one entry. The sample lists approximately 730,000 distinct CDR3 sequences; approximately 43% were seen once. Input material: blood. The receptors shown here come from an older woman in good health. The CDR3 runs from the conserved cysteine through the conserved F or W. Fields, in order: CDR3 protein, CDR3 DNA, J gene, V gene, D gene, clone size. The D gene is left open where the match is weak. Clone size is given for some rows only: seen once, a few or many times, or a class if the clone is expanded.

CAGSSQGAATYEQYF TGTGCCGGCAGTTCCCAGGGGGCCGCTACCTACGAGCAGTACTTC TRBJ2-7 TRBV27 TRBD1 .
CASSLGTGLINSPLHF TGCGCCAGCAGCTTGGGGACAGGGCTGATTAATTCACCCCTCCACTTT TRBJ1-6 TRBV5-1 TRBD1 .
CASSLVETGVGNEQFF TGTGCCAGCAGCTTAGTCGAGACAGGGGTGGGAAATGAGCAGTTCTTC TRBJ2-1 TRBV7-2 TRBD1 few
CASSGQEGCEQFF TGTGCCAGCAGTGGGCAAGAAGGGTGTGAGCAGTTCTTC TRBJ2-1 TRBV6-2/TRBV6-3 . .
CASSYRTSGGAIIRTDTQYF TGTGCCAGCAGTTACCGGACTAGCGGGGGGGCTATTATTCGCACAGATACGCAGTATTTT TRBJ2-3 TRBV6-5 TRBD2 few
CASSMTQYRVGLADTQYF TGTGCCAGCAGTATGACGCAATACAGGGTAGGGTTGGCAGATACGCAGTATTTT TRBJ2-3 TRBV27 . few
CAWSPQGPLGEKLFF TGTGCCTGGAGTCCGCAGGGGCCCTTGGGCGAAAAACTGTTTTTT TRBJ1-4 TRBV30 . .
CASSLSRTAFNEQYF TGTGCCAGCAGTCTCTCTAGGACGGCCTTTAACGAGCAGTACTTC TRBJ2-7 TRBV27 . .
CATSRDRDYGYTF TGTGCCACCAGCAGAGACAGGGACTATGGCTACACCTTC TRBJ1-2 TRBV15 . .
CASKSGRIPLLTDTQYF TGTGCCAGCAAAAGCGGGAGGATCCCCCTACTCACAGATACGCAGTATTTT TRBJ2-3 TRBV6-1 TRBD2 .
CASSPRVLGGAYEQYF TGTGCCAGCAGCCCTAGGGTCTTGGGGGGGGCCTACGAGCAGTACTTC TRBJ2-7 TRBV7-2 TRBD2 .
CASSEGGGTTDEQFF TGTGCCAGCAGTGAAGGGGGGGGCACCACGGATGAGCAGTTCTTC TRBJ2-1 TRBV25-1 . .
CASGWREEQFF TGTGCCAGCGGTTGGCGGGAAGAGCAGTTCTTC TRBJ2-1 TRBV28 . few
CASSPSTNIPYSYEQYF TGTGCCAGCAGCCCATCCACAAATATCCCTTACTCCTACGAGCAGTACTTC TRBJ2-7 TRBV7-9 . .
CASRGLLAGASSYNEQFF TGCGCCAGCAGAGGCCTGCTAGCGGGGGCCAGCTCCTACAATGAGCAGTTCTTC TRBJ2-1 TRBV5-1 TRBD2 once
CTSSSKSKGAYNEQFF TGTACCAGCAGTTCCAAGTCAAAGGGGGCTTACAATGAGCAGTTCTTC TRBJ2-1 TRBV6-2/TRBV6-3 TRBD1 .
CASSKTSGSLSEQFF TGTGCCAGCAGTAAGACTAGCGGGAGCTTATCCGAGCAGTTCTTC TRBJ2-1 TRBV6-2/TRBV6-3 TRBD2 few
CASSSRGGNEQFF TGTGCCAGCAGCTCCAGGGGAGGGAATGAGCAGTTCTTC TRBJ2-1 TRBV7-9 . .
CSVLGGERGASDTQYF TGCAGCGTTCTCGGAGGTGAGCGGGGGGCCTCGGATACGCAGTATTTT TRBJ2-3 TRBV29-1 TRBD2 many
CASSLGGNGQFF TGCGCCAGCAGTCTCGGCGGCAATGGGCAGTTCTTC TRBJ2-1 TRBV5-1 . .
CASSLDGGTSGRVVTQYF TGTGCCAGCAGCTTAGACGGGGGGACTAGCGGGAGGGTAGTTACGCAGTATTTT TRBJ2-3 TRBV7-2 TRBD2 .
CSARDAGDAGLGYGYTF TGCAGTGCTAGAGATGCCGGGGACGCGGGGCTAGGGTATGGCTACACCTTC TRBJ1-2 TRBV20-1 . .
CASSLAVGRDEQYF TGCGCCAGCAGCTTGGCCGTGGGTCGGGACGAGCAGTACTTC TRBJ2-7 TRBV5-1 . .
CASSPDEDNSPLHF TGTGCCAGCTCACCAGACGAGGATAATTCACCCCTCCACTTT TRBJ1-6 TRBV18 . .
CASSPQGAPQETQYF TGTGCCAGCTCACCACAAGGAGCACCACAAGAGACCCAGTACTTC TRBJ2-5 TRBV18 . few
CASSGGSTQYF TGTGCCAGCAGCGGCGGTAGTACGCAGTATTTT TRBJ2-3 TRBV5-6 . .
CASSMGGVYNEQFF TGTGCCAGTAGTATGGGAGGGGTCTACAATGAGCAGTTCTTC TRBJ2-1 TRBV19 TRBD2 once
CSAYDVQGATFSYNEQFF TGCAGTGCTTATGATGTACAGGGGGCCACCTTCTCCTACAATGAGCAGTTCTTC TRBJ2-1 TRBV20-1 TRBD1 few
CASRPAARVGSSYEQYF TGTGCCAGCAGACCGGCAGCAAGAGTCGGGAGCTCCTACGAGCAGTACTTC TRBJ2-7 TRBV2 . .
CASSPQPQETQYF TGTGCCAGCAGCCCTCAGCCCCAAGAGACCCAGTACTTC TRBJ2-5 TRBV9 . .
CASREGDNEQFF TGTGCCAGCCGGGAGGGCGACAATGAGCAGTTCTTC TRBJ2-1 TRBV2 TRBD2 .
CSVGPGGYGSYEQYF TGCAGCGTTGGGCCCGGGGGGTACGGGTCCTACGAGCAGTACTTC TRBJ2-7 TRBV29-1 TRBD2 .
CASSPRPGGEAFF TGTGCCAGCAGCCCCCGGCCGGGGGGTGAAGCTTTCTTT TRBJ1-1 TRBV3-1 . .
CASSPGPVNYEQYF TGTGCCAGCAGTCCAGGGCCCGTTAACTACGAGCAGTACTTC TRBJ2-7 TRBV27 . .
CSSLAGAYEQYF TGCAGCTCACTAGCGGGAGCTTACGAGCAGTACTTC TRBJ2-7 TRBV20-1 TRBD2 .
CSVVGVQGSGANVLTF TGCAGCGTTGTAGGGGTTCAAGGCTCTGGGGCCAACGTCCTGACTTTC TRBJ2-6 TRBV29-1 . once